This TCR beta chain was recovered during a study of response to subunit inactivated influenza vaccine. Note on this clonotype: The target antigen is unknown.

From the RT-PCR reads, TCRdb called clonotypes with MiXCR, one entry per CDR3 protein. Among 650,000 or so distinct CDR3 sequences, 12% to 15% were seen once, and the ten largest hold 6.5% to 8%. General observations from the study: Authors proposed each seasonal influenza vaccination draws in few new T cells.

Trimming at V came to 3 bases and at J to 8 bases, leaving 9 bases not matched to a gene. This CDR3 contains 14 residues. Germline CDR1 SQVTM, CDR2 ANQGSEA. This TCR came from a man over 45 who received an inactivated influenza vaccine. The J gene is TRBJ2-7, the V gene TRBV29-1, with TRBD2 matching 11 bases. The sequencing used PBMCs from blood, collected 14 to 15 days before vaccination. CDR3 sequence (DNA): TGCAGCGTTGACCCTGCCGCTAGCGGGGGGAAGCAGTACTTC. It is translated as CSVDPAASGGKQYF.